These T cell receptor beta chains were read from a single sample in a study of T cell repertoires in cytomegalovirus infection. These TCRs are of unknown antigen specificity. TCRdb re-called the reads with MiXCR, one entry per CDR3 protein. The data show about 830,000 distinct CDR3 sequences, with less than 35% seen just once and about an eighth held by the top ten. Sequenced here: cultured CD8+ T cells from PBMCs, sampled from culture after CMV antigen stimulation. The receptors stem from a human donor in good health (CMV status not recorded). Some clones in this sample may be carry-over from other donors' samples. The CDR3 runs from the conserved cysteine through the conserved F or W. The D gene is left open where the match is weak. Clone sizes are given selectively: once, few, many, or a class where the clone is expanded.

clone_size,d_call,j_call,v_call,cdr3_aa,cdr3_nt
few,-,TRBJ2-1,TRBV5-6,CANFNYNEQFF,TGTGCCAACTTCAATTACAATGAGCAGTTCTTC
-,-,TRBJ2-5,TRBV27,CASSLFIGETQYF,TGTGCCAGCAGTTTATTTATTGGTGAGACCCAGTACTTC
few,TRBD1,TRBJ2-1,TRBV6-6,CASRIGTGMNEQFF,TGTGCCAGCAGAATCGGGACAGGGATGAATGAGCAGTTCTTC
few,-,TRBJ1-1,TRBV2,CASSEGGWTEAFF,TGTGCCAGCAGTGAAGGGGGTTGGACTGAAGCTTTCTTT
many,TRBD2,TRBJ2-7,TRBV7-6,CASSLMASGGDTYEQYF,TGTGCCAGCAGCTTAATGGCTAGCGGGGGGGATACCTACGAGCAGTACTTC
few,TRBD2,TRBJ2-1,TRBV18,CASSPPRSGGIHNEQFF,TGTGCCAGCTCACCACCCCGAAGCGGGGGGATCCACAATGAGCAGTTCTTC
few,-,TRBJ1-2,TRBV27,CASSPGALGARGYTF,TGTGCCAGCAGCCCGGGTGCGTTGGGGGCTAGAGGCTACACCTTC
-,-,TRBJ1-1,TRBV27,CASSPRQAKNTEAFF,TGTGCCAGCAGTCCGCGACAGGCCAAGAACACTGAAGCTTTCTTT
-,TRBD1,TRBJ2-7,TRBV20-1,CSASLGQLSYEQYF,TGCAGTGCTAGTTTGGGACAGCTCTCCTACGAGCAGTACTTC
few,TRBD2,TRBJ2-1,TRBV7-9,CASSPITGTSGPNNEQFF,TGTGCCAGCAGCCCCATCACAGGGACTAGCGGACCTAACAATGAGCAGTTCTTC
-,-,TRBJ1-6,TRBV6-5,CASSYSGVRSYNSPLHF,TGTGCCAGCAGTTACTCCGGAGTTCGCTCCTATAATTCACCCCTCCACTTT
-,-,TRBJ1-1,TRBV7-9,CASSSASGPGAAFF,TGTGCCAGCAGCTCCGCCTCAGGGCCAGGGGCGGCTTTCTTT
-,TRBD1,TRBJ1-1,TRBV19,CASKQTGVTEAFF,TGTGCCAGTAAACAGACAGGGGTGACTGAAGCTTTCTTT
-,TRBD1,TRBJ1-5,TRBV20-1,CSASTTGDNQPQHF,TGCAGTGCTAGTACGACAGGGGACAATCAGCCCCAGCATTTT
-,TRBD1,TRBJ2-1,TRBV7-3,CASSSKDRLYNEQFF,TGTGCCAGCAGCTCAAAGGACAGGCTCTACAATGAGCAGTTCTTC
few,TRBD1,TRBJ1-2,TRBV7-6,CASTTGGSNYGYTF,TGTGCCAGCACCACAGGGGGAAGTAATTATGGCTACACCTTC
-,-,TRBJ2-7,TRBV27,CASSLLAASSYEQYF,TGTGCCAGCAGTTTGCTGGCGGCCAGCTCCTACGAGCAGTACTTC
-,TRBD1,TRBJ2-2,TRBV7-9,CASSFEFPDRPPGELFF,TGTGCCAGCAGCTTCGAGTTCCCGGACAGGCCGCCCGGGGAGCTGTTTTTT
few,-,TRBJ2-2,TRBV7-9,CASRTGELFF,TGTGCCAGCAGAACCGGGGAGCTGTTTTTT
many,-,TRBJ2-3,TRBV7-9,CASSDYLDTQYF,TGTGCCAGCAGCGACTACCTGGATACGCAGTATTTT
few,-,TRBJ2-5,TRBV2,CASSAGGGQETQYF,TGTGCCAGCAGTGCCGGGGGAGGCCAAGAGACCCAGTACTTC
few,-,TRBJ1-5,TRBV4-1,CASSQAMALQPQHF,TGCGCCAGCAGCCAGGCCATGGCTCTTCAACCCCAGCATTTT
-,TRBD2,TRBJ2-5,TRBV6-2/TRBV6-3,CASSLGLAKETQYF,TGTGCCAGCAGTTTGGGACTAGCGAAGGAGACCCAGTACTTC
-,-,TRBJ1-4,TRBV12-3/TRBV12-4,CASSPWVANEKLFF,TGTGCCAGTAGCCCTTGGGTAGCTAATGAAAAACTGTTTTTT
-,TRBD1,TRBJ1-2,TRBV11-2,CASSLGVSGGGFLYGYTF,TGTGCCAGCAGCTTAGGAGTCTCAGGGGGGGGATTTCTTTATGGCTACACCTTC
-,-,TRBJ2-1,TRBV27,CASSPTVGKHNEQFF,TGTGCCAGCAGTCCAACGGTAGGGAAGCACAATGAGCAGTTCTTC
-,-,TRBJ1-4,TRBV7-8,CASSLESATSMGEKLFF,TGTGCCAGCAGCTTAGAATCGGCCACCTCGATGGGGGAAAAACTGTTTTTT
-,-,TRBJ2-1,TRBV6-6,CASSLLGQINEQFF,TGTGCCAGCAGCCTACTCGGACAGATTAATGAGCAGTTCTTC
few,-,TRBJ1-1,TRBV6-5,CASSRGVRSGTEAFF,TGTGCCAGCAGTCGGGGGGTCAGGTCGGGGACTGAAGCTTTCTTT
once,-,TRBJ2-3,TRBV28,CASRRLGDTQYF,TGTGCCAGCAGGAGGTTGGGAGATACGCAGTATTTT
once,-,TRBJ2-1,TRBV5-5,CASSLTSSRASLEQFF,TGTGCCAGCAGCCTGACTAGTTCAAGGGCAAGTCTTGAGCAGTTCTTC
few,-,TRBJ2-7,TRBV5-6,CASSFGAGDTYEQYF,TGTGCCAGCAGCTTCGGGGCTGGGGATACCTACGAGCAGTACTTC
few,-,TRBJ1-2,TRBV7-9,CASGLGGNYGYTF,TGTGCCAGCGGCCTGGGGGGGAACTATGGCTACACCTTC
-,-,TRBJ2-1,TRBV10-3,CAISELGGRAVEQFF,TGTGCCATCAGTGAACTCGGGGGCAGGGCGGTTGAGCAGTTCTTC
-,TRBD1,TRBJ1-2,TRBV6-1,CASSYEWDRKGYTF,TGTGCCAGCAGTTACGAGTGGGACAGAAAAGGCTACACCTTC
few,-,TRBJ2-2,TRBV5-6,CASSLGLAFGELFF,TGTGCCAGCAGCTTGGGATTGGCCTTCGGGGAGCTGTTTTTT
few,TRBD1,TRBJ1-1,TRBV7-8,CASSLASWDRVGAFF,TGTGCCAGCAGCTTAGCGTCGTGGGACAGGGTGGGAGCTTTCTTT
few,-,TRBJ1-5,TRBV28,CASSFIDGVNGGPQHF,TGTGCCAGCAGTTTCATCGATGGGGTAAATGGTGGGCCCCAGCATTTT
few,-,TRBJ2-2,TRBV5-4,CASSYGASGELFF,TGTGCCAGCAGCTACGGAGCCTCCGGGGAGCTGTTTTTT
few,-,TRBJ1-2,TRBV27,CASSPDRPHGYTF,TGTGCCAGCAGTCCCGACAGGCCCCATGGCTACACCTTC
few,TRBD1,TRBJ1-1,TRBV5-1,CASSLVNRGINTEAFF,TGCGCCAGCAGCTTGGTAAACAGGGGCATAAACACTGAAGCTTTCTTT
-,TRBD1,TRBJ2-3,TRBV18,CASSPSDRVVTDTQYF,TGTGCCAGCTCACCAAGCGACAGGGTTGTGACAGATACGCAGTATTTT
few,TRBD2,TRBJ2-5,TRBV7-9,CASSQPGLAGQETQYF,TGTGCCAGCAGCCAACCGGGACTAGCGGGGCAAGAGACCCAGTACTTC
-,TRBD1,TRBJ1-2,TRBV12-3/TRBV12-4,CASSPGQGVEGYTF,TGTGCCAGCAGCCCGGGACAGGGGGTGGAGGGCTACACCTTC
-,-,TRBJ2-5,TRBV10-3,CAISELQETQYF,TGTGCCATCAGTGAGCTCCAAGAGACCCAGTACTTC
-,TRBD1,TRBJ2-3,TRBV9,CASSSSTGAGTDTQYF,TGTGCCAGCAGCTCTTCCACAGGGGCGGGCACAGATACGCAGTATTTT
few,TRBD1,TRBJ1-5,TRBV9,CASSVGQVNQPQHF,TGTGCCAGCAGCGTGGGACAGGTCAATCAGCCCCAGCATTTT
-,TRBD2,TRBJ2-5,TRBV4-1,CASSQVIAGAGTQYF,TGCGCCAGCAGCCAAGTGATAGCGGGGGCGGGGACCCAGTACTTC
-,-,TRBJ2-3,TRBV27,CASSPGFGYTQYF,TGTGCCAGCAGTCCAGGGTTTGGATATACGCAGTATTTT
-,-,TRBJ2-3,TRBV11-2,CASSLDLGGGSADTQYF,TGTGCCAGCAGCTTAGATCTCGGCGGGGGCAGTGCAGATACGCAGTATTTT
-,TRBD2,TRBJ2-3,TRBV5-5,CASSLWGGGGDTQYF,TGTGCCAGCAGCTTGTGGGGCGGGGGGGGAGATACGCAGTATTTT
-,TRBD1,TRBJ1-6,TRBV12-3/TRBV12-4,CASRQGGLLNSPLHF,TGTGCCAGTCGACAGGGTGGTTTGTTGAATTCACCCCTCCACTTT
-,-,TRBJ2-7,TRBV2,CASSDREWEQYF,TGTGCCAGCAGTGACAGGGAATGGGAGCAGTACTTC
-,-,TRBJ2-3,TRBV6-1,CASSEPGTSTDTQYF,TGTGCCAGCAGTGAACCAGGCACAAGCACAGATACGCAGTATTTT
-,-,TRBJ1-2,TRBV6-6,CASSYGTGNNYGYTF,TGTGCCAGCAGTTACGGAACGGGGAATAACTATGGCTACACCTTC
-,TRBD1,TRBJ1-5,TRBV19,CASLGRQGRWSNQPQHF,TGTGCCAGTCTCGGCAGACAGGGGCGGTGGAGCAATCAGCCCCAGCATTTT
many,TRBD2,TRBJ2-3,TRBV7-9,CASSSTTSREGNVPDTQYF,TGTGCCAGCAGCTCAACCACCTCACGGGAGGGTAACGTCCCAGATACGCAGTATTTT